The count of the clone carrying this T cell receptor (beta chain) is one. The data derive from a study of shared T cell receptors in the human thymus. Repertoires were generated with immunoSEQ multiplex PCR, while TCRdb's copy carries only in-frame clones and drops some. The repertoire holds 720,000 or so clones, with around 85% as singletons. This CDR3 spans 14 amino acids. The V and J ends lost 6 bases and 2 bases, in that order; junction bases with no gene match: 1. Germline assignment: CDR1 MNHNS and CDR2 SASEGT. This sample also appeared in a second study, on human thymus T cells. That study reports: Each of the donors was a healthy Finnish infant who was undergoing open corrective cardiac surgery for congenital heart defects. The thymus tissue came from resections taken during corrective heart surgery.

The sequenced material came from thymocytes. The chain has TRBV6-1 and TRBJ2-2; TRBD2 matches at 9 bases. This TCR was sampled from a girl under two years old with a congenital heart defect. Here the CDR3 DNA reads TGTGCCAGCAGAGCGGGAGGAAACACCGGGGAGCTGTTTTTT. It is translated as CASRAGGNTGELFF.